One TCR beta chain is described in this entry. The data are from a study of blood T cell repertoires in COVID-19. Whole-study context: COVID-19 samples from acute and convalescent phases originated in the United States, Italy and Spain. T cells, B-cell-depleted T cells, or PBMCs provided the cDNA or gDNA that served as material.

Germline lookup yields CDR1 SGHRS and CDR2 YFSETQ. The CDR3 is 16 residues long. V lost 4 bases and J lost 1, with 15 bases in between. In the original analysis: It was from reference gene primer amplification that nucleated cell counts were estimated. Here immunoSEQ multiplex PCR was the method, and the copy in TCRdb shows in-frame clones only, minus some. The DNA was the basis for D and trimming; V, J and clone size are from that table. The sample records 50,000 to 55,000 clones, more than 80% being singletons. The origin of this receptor is a man in his 60s with acute or convalescent COVID-19. Sequenced input: peripheral blood. The chain is built from TRBV5-1 and TRBJ1-5, with D possibly being TRBD1 (6 bases). This CDR3 reads CASSAEGVGSNQPQHF. CDR3 coding DNA: TGCGCCAGCAGCGCTGAGGGGGTAGGGAGCAATCAGCCCCAGCATTTT.